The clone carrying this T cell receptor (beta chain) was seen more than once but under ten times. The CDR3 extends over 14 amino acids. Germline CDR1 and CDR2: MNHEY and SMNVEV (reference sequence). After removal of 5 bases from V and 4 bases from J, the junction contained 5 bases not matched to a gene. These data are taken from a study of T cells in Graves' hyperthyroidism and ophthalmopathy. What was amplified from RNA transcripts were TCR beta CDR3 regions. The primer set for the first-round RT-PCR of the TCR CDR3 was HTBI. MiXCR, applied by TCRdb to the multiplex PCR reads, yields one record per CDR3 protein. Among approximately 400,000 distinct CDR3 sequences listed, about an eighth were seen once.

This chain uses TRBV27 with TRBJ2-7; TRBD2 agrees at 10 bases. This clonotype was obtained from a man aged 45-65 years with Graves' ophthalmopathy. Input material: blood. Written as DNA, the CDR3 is TGTGCCAGCAGTCCGGGACTAGCGAGGTACGAGCAGTACTTC. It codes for CASSPGLARYEQYF.